This TCR beta chain came from a study of radiotherapy plus CTLA-4 blockade in lung cancer. Study-wide context: Objective responses were seen in about a sixth of patients, disease control in around 31%.

Some clones are missing from TCRdb's copy, which holds only in-frame ones; the method was immunoSEQ multiplex PCR. Of 35,000 to 55,000 clones listed, 55% to 80% are singletons. With respect to this clone: The antigen remains undetermined.

Study findings and constraints: Clones derived from tumor TCRs expanded in blood after radiotherapy plus ipilimumab. Early shifts in blood T cell clones, with interferon-beta, reportedly predicted response best.

CDR1 SNHLY and CDR2 FYNNEI come from the germline V gene. V dropped 4 bases and J dropped 5 bases, with 6 bases sitting between them. The CDR3 runs 12 residues. The sequenced sample was peripheral blood, obtained from a patient treated with radiotherapy plus ipilimumab. The clonotype was recovered from a human donor with non-small cell lung cancer who had a partial response to radiotherapy plus ipilimumab. The chain has TRBV2 and TRBJ2-1; D is unclear. The CDR3 DNA reads TGTGCCAGCAGTGGACTGAACAATGAGCAGTTCTTC. Amino acid sequence: CASSGLNNEQFF.